These T cell receptor beta chains were read from a single sample in a study of T cell responses to AZD1222 COVID-19 vaccine. Assay: immunoSEQ multiplex PCR; the TCRdb copy retains only in-frame clones and omits some. Of around 130,000 clones listed, around 90% were seen once; the top ten hold approximately 1.5%. Source: peripheral blood, taken on day 0 of AZD1222 vaccination. Every receptor here comes from an adult in good health. Each CDR3 is given with its conserved first and last residue. A D gene is named only where the DNA matches it firmly. Clone size is stated in some rows and not others, as once, few, many or a class when expanded.

TRBV6-5	.	.	TRBJ1-4	TGTGCCAGCAGACAGGCTGTTAATGAAAAACTGTTTTTT	CASRQAVNEKLFF
TRBV2	once	.	TRBJ2-1	TGTGCCAGCCGTCGGGACTCTATCAATGAGCAGTTCTTC	CASRRDSINEQFF
TRBV7-8	.	TRBD2	TRBJ2-7	TGTGCCAGCAGCTCTAGTAGCGGGGTGAGCTCCTACGAGCAGTACTTC	CASSSSSGVSSYEQYF
TRBV6-5	.	TRBD1	TRBJ1-4	TGTGCCAGCAGTTACCTGGGACAGTTTAATGAAAAACTGTTTTTT	CASSYLGQFNEKLFF
TRBV4-1	once	.	TRBJ2-2	TGCGCCAGCAGCCAAGTGGGGCTCCCCCCCGGGGAGCTGTTTTTT	CASSQVGLPPGELFF
TRBV9	.	TRBD2	TRBJ2-1	TGTGCCAGCAGCGTAGATGGGGGGGACTACAATGAGCAGTTCTTC	CASSVDGGDYNEQFF
TRBV27	.	.	TRBJ1-3	TGTGCCAGCAGTTTTGGCGCGGGAAACACCATATATTTT	CASSFGAGNTIYF
TRBV5-1	once	.	TRBJ2-1	TGCGCCAGCAGCACGAGAGGGACTGATTACAATGAGCAGTTCTTC	CASSTRGTDYNEQFF
TRBV12-3/TRBV12-4	.	.	TRBJ2-5	TGTGCCAGCAGCCGCTCCGAAGAGACCCAGTACTTC	CASSRSEETQYF
TRBV11-2	.	.	TRBJ2-2	TGTGCCAGCAGCCTTCCGGGTATCGGGGAGCTGTTTTTT	CASSLPGIGELFF
TRBV28	.	.	TRBJ2-3	TGTGCCAGCAGTACCTCGGGGGTTAGCGCAGATACGCAGTATTTT	CASSTSGVSADTQYF
TRBV24-1	.	TRBD1	TRBJ1-3	TGTGCCACCCTTGATGGATTGGGGAGGGGGCCGTGCACCATATATTTT	CATLDGLGRGPCTIYF
TRBV24-1	.	.	TRBJ1-1	TGTGCCACCAGAGATAATAGGGGGGACACTGAAGCTTTCTTT	CATRDNRGDTEAFF
TRBV13	.	.	TRBJ2-7	TGTGCCAGCACGGACGGCCCCCGCCAGGCCTACGAGCAGTACTTC	CASTDGPRQAYEQYF